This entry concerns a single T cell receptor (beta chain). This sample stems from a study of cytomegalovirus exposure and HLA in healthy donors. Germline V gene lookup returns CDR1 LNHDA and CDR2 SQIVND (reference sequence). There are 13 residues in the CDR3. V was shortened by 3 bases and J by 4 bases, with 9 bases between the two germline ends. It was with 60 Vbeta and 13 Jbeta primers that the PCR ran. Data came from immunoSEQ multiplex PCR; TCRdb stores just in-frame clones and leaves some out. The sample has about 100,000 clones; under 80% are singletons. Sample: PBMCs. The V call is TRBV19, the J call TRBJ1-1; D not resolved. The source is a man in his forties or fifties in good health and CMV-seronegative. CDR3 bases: TGTGCCAGTAGTATTACATCGGGCACTGAAGCTTTCTTT. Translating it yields CASSITSGTEAFF.